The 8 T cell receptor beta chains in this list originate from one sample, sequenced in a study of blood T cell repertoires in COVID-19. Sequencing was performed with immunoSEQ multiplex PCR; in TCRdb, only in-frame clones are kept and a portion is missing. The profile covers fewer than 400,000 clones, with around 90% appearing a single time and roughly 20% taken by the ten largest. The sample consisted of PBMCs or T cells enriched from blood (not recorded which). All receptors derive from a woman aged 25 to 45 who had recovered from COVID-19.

The CDR3: CASSSGHLPYEQYF. The DNA of the CDR3 is TGTGCCAGCAGTTCAGGCCACCTCCCCTACGAGCAGTACTTC. The chain has TRBV28 and TRBJ2-7, with unresolved D. The CDR3 totals 14 residues. Germline V lookup: CDR1 MDHEN, CDR2 SYDVKM. V gave up 4 bases and J gave up 2 bases, with 12 bases separating them.

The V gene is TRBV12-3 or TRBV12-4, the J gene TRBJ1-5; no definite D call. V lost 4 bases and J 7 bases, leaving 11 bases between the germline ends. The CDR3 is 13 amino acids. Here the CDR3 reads CASSWEASQPQHF. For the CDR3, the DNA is TGTGCCAGCAGTTGGGAGGCTAGCCAGCCCCAGCATTTT.

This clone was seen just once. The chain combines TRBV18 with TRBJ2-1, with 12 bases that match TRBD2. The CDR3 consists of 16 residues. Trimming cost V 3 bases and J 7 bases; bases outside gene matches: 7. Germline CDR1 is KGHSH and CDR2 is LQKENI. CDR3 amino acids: CASSPPSGGAGNEQFF. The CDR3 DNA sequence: TGTGCCAGCTCACCTCCTAGCGGGGGGGCGGGGAATGAGCAGTTCTTC.

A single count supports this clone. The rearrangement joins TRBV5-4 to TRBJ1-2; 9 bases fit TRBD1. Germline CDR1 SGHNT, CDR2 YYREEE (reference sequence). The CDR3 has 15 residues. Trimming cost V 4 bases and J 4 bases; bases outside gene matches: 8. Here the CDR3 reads CASSLGQGPTYGYTF. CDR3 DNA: TGTGCCAGCAGCCTAGGACAGGGGCCGACCTATGGCTACACCTTC.

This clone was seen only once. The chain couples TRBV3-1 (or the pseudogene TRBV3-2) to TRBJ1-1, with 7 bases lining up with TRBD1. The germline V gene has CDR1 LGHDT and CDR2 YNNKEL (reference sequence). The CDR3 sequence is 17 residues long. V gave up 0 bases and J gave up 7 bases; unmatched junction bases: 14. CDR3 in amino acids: CASSQEWFVGGKNEAFF. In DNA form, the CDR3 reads TGTGCCAGCAGCCAAGAGTGGTTCGTAGGGGGCAAGAATGAAGCTTTCTTT.

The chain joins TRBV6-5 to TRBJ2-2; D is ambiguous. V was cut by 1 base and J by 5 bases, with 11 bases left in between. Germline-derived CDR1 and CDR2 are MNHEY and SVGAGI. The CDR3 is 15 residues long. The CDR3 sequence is CASSYYPSKTGELFF. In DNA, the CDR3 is TGTGCCAGCAGTTACTACCCCAGTAAGACCGGGGAGCTGTTTTTT.

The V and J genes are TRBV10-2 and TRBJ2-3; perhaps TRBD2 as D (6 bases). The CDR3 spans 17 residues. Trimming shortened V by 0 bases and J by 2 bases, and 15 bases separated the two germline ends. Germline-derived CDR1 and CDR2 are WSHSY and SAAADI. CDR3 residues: CASSESGGWVSTDTQYF. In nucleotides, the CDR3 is TGCGCCAGCAGTGAGTCTGGGGGGTGGGTTTCCACAGATACGCAGTATTTT.

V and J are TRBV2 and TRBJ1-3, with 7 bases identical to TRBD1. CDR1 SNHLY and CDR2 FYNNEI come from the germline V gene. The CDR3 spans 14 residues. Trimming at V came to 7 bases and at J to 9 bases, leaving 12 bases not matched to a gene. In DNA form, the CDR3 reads TGTGCCAGCACGGGTCAGGGGGTATTCGGCACCATATATTTT. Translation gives CASTGQGVFGTIYF.